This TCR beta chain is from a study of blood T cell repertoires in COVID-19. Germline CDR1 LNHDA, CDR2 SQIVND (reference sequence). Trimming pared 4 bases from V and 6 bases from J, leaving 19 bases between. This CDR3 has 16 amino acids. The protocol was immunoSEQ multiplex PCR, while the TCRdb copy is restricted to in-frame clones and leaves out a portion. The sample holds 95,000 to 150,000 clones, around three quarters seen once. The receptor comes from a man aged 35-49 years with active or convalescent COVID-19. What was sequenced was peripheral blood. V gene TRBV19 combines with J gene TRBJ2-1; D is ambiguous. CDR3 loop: CASSNPDKVSGNEQFF. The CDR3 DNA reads TGTGCCAGTAGTAACCCCGACAAAGTTAGTGGCAATGAGCAGTTCTTC.